This T cell receptor (beta chain) was sequenced during a study of shared clonotypes between healthy human individuals. General observations from the study: Exclusively blood specimens were collected; tissue repertoires likely differ.

With respect to this clone: Its antigen is undetermined.

Germline V CDR1 and CDR2: KGHSH, LQKENI. Trimming at V came to 3 bases and at J to 5 bases, leaving 7 bases not matched to a gene. CDR3 length: 15 amino acids. The table came from immunoSEQ multiplex PCR; TCRdb's copy has only in-frame clones and leaves some out. This repertoire shows roughly 2.4 million clones, around 95% found once; its top ten account for 0.1% to 0.15%. The clonotype originates from a man younger than 35 in good health. The sequencing input was naive CD4+ T cells sorted from blood. Regarding subset: CD45RA+ positively selected. The chain is built from TRBV18 and TRBJ1-1; 9 nucleotides align to TRBD1. The CDR3 coding sequence is TGTGCCAGCTCACCTCCGGGACAGGGAAAGACTGAAGCTTTCTTT. This codes for CASSPPGQGKTEAFF.